Below, 23 T cell receptor beta chains from the same sample are listed, as sequenced in a study of blood T cell repertoires in COVID-19 (dated by TCRdb to 2018 to 2020). Libraries were prepared through the immunoSEQ multiplex PCR assay. Sourced from immuneACCESS, this table was stored by TCRdb with only in-frame sequences that have V and J called. A share of the clones is absent; for the studies checked, an unresolved V gene accounts for under half, and the remainder has no known explanation. The sample table shows under 500,000 clones, and 70% to 90% are seen once. The ten most abundant clones make up roughly 1.8% of the sample. Sequences were obtained from PBMCs or T cells enriched from blood (not recorded which). The receptors originated from a woman in her late teens or twenties with acute COVID-19.

The chain is built from TRBV6-5 and TRBJ2-7; tentative D call: TRBD2 (6 bases). The germline V gene encodes CDR1 MNHEY and CDR2 SVGAGI. This CDR3 has 16 amino acids. V was cut by 2 bases and J by 0 bases, with 14 bases left in between. The CDR3 DNA follows: TGTGCCAGCAGTTACCAGCCGGCGGGGTACTCCTACGAGCAGTACTTC. Encoded protein: CASSYQPAGYSYEQYF.

The chain is built from TRBV10-3 and TRBJ1-2, with TRBD1 matching over 7 bases. Losses at the gene ends were 7 bases for V and 8 bases for J; bases not matched to a gene: 7. Germline values: CDR1 ENHRY, CDR2 SYGVKD. The CDR3 is made up of 12 amino acids. The CDR3: CAITGGLKGYTF. The CDR3 nucleotides are TGTGCCATCACAGGGGGGCTAAAGGGCTACACCTTC.

This clone has just one count. The genes are TRBV29-1 and TRBJ1-1; TRBD1 aligns across 7 bases. V lost 8 bases, J lost 4 bases, and 1 base stayed unmatched. Germline-derived CDR1 and CDR2 are SQVTM and ANQGSEA. CDR3 length equals 10 residues. The CDR3 spells CSTGATEAFF. The CDR3 DNA reads TGCAGCACAGGGGCCACTGAAGCTTTCTTT.

The rearrangement links TRBV9 to TRBJ2-7; D is perhaps TRBD2 (6 bases). CDR3 length equals 13 residues. From germline, CDR1 is SGDLS and CDR2 YYNGEE. Trimming took off 2 bases at V and 6 bases at J, with 12 bases between the two ends. The CDR3 is CASSVGGAGEQYF. The CDR3, as DNA: TGTGCCAGCAGCGTGGGCGGAGCGGGCGAGCAGTACTTC.

V gene TRBV24-1 combines with J gene TRBJ1-6; 8 bases are a match to TRBD1. The CDR3 totals 18 residues. In germline, CDR1 is KGHDR, CDR2 SFDVKD. Trimming took 0 bases from V and 8 from J; bases not matched to a gene: 11. CDR3 in amino acids: CATSDLQVQGAIYSPLHF. The CDR3 DNA reads TGTGCCACCAGTGATTTGCAGGTGCAGGGGGCGATATATTCACCCCTCCACTTT.

This CDR3 reads CASRRENTGELFF. The CDR3 coding sequence is TGTGCCAGCAGGCGGGAGAACACCGGGGAGCTGTTTTTT. V and J are TRBV12-3 or TRBV12-4 and TRBJ2-2, with D perhaps TRBD2 (6 bases). V was trimmed by 6 bases and J by 1 base, leaving 6 bases between them. The CDR3 contains 13 residues.

The chain combines TRBV7-9 with TRBJ1-1; no clear D. Germline loops: CDR1 SEHNR, CDR2 FQNEAQ (reference sequence). Trimming cost V 5 bases and J 2 bases, with 15 bases left between them. This CDR3 comprises 15 residues. CDR3 region: CASSTGWTGNTEAFF. In DNA, the CDR3 is TGTGCCAGCAGCACGGGATGGACGGGTAACACTGAAGCTTTCTTT.

This clone is a singleton in its sample. This sample also contains other DNA sequences that code for the same CDR3. This sequence joins TRBV28 and TRBJ1-6; D is ambiguous. Trimming took off 5 bases at V and 6 bases at J, with 8 bases between the two ends. This CDR3 has 13 amino acids. CDR1 is MDHEN and CDR2 is SYDVKM in the germline V gene. The CDR3 here is CASSPTGNSPLHF. DNA for the CDR3: TGTGCCAGCAGTCCGACTGGTAATTCACCCCTCCACTTT.

The chain couples TRBV5-1 to TRBJ2-5, with 12 bases identical to TRBD2. After removal of 0 bases from V and 3 bases from J, the junction contained 0 bases not matched to a gene. The CDR3 runs to 15 residues. CDR1 is SGHRS, CDR2 YFSETQ, per germline. Written as DNA, the CDR3 is TGCGCCAGCAGCTTGGGGACTAGCGGGAAAGAGACCCAGTACTTC. Residues: CASSLGTSGKETQYF.

The gene calls are TRBV5-1 and TRBJ2-6; 7 nucleotides line up with TRBD1. V gave up 2 bases and J gave up 0 bases; unmatched junction bases: 2. Germline V gene data show CDR1 as SGHRS and CDR2 as YFSETQ. This CDR3 region has 16 residues. CDR3 protein: CASSLGGPSGANVLTF. CDR3 coding DNA: TGCGCCAGCAGCTTAGGGGGCCCCTCTGGGGCCAACGTCCTGACTTTC.

V gene TRBV11-2 combines with J gene TRBJ2-7; possibly TRBD2 for D (6 bases). Germline V gene data show CDR1 as SGHAT and CDR2 as FQNNGV. The CDR3 consists of 17 residues. V lost 1 base, J lost 0 bases, and 16 bases lay in between. The CDR3 nucleotides are TGTGCCAGCAGCTTAGTGGGGGGTGGTGGGAGCTCCTACGAGCAGTACTTC. It translates to CASSLVGGGGSSYEQYF.

This clone was seen only once. J is TRBJ2-5 and V is TRBV3-1 (or the pseudogene TRBV3-2); 16 positions match TRBD2. This CDR3 has 19 amino acids. J gave up 7 bases and V 3 bases, and 14 bases lay outside the gene matches. Germline lookup yields CDR1 LGHDT and CDR2 YNNKEL (reference sequence). CDR3 nucleotide sequence: TGTGCCAGCAGCCATGGGACTAGCGGGAGGGCCGAGGTTTTGGGGACCCAGTACTTC. Translation gives CASSHGTSGRAEVLGTQYF.

J is TRBJ1-6 and V is TRBV6-1; unclear D gene. Germline V gives CDR1 MNHNS, CDR2 SASEGT. V was shortened by 0 bases and J by 0 bases, with 12 bases between the two germline ends. CDR3 size: 18 residues. The CDR3 DNA reads TGTGCCAGCAGTGAAGCGGGCTACTTGAGCTCCTATAATTCACCCCTCCACTTT. Protein: CASSEAGYLSSYNSPLHF.

This clone was counted once. Other nucleotide sequences in the sample specify the same CDR3. The chain employs TRBV5-1 and TRBJ2-7, with a tentative D call TRBD2 (7 bases). Trimming took off 4 bases at V and 1 base at J, with 15 bases between the two ends. Germline V CDR1 and CDR2: SGHRS, YFSETQ. The length of the CDR3 is 15 residues. The CDR3 here is CASSLGGGGSYEQYF. The CDR3 DNA reads TGCGCCAGCAGCCTCGGAGGGGGGGGATCCTACGAGCAGTACTTC.

The CDR3 loop reads CASSLSSGGANTQYF. DNA for the CDR3: TGTGCCAGCAGCCTGTCTAGCGGGGGGGCGAATACGCAGTATTTT. The chain carries TRBV5-4 and TRBJ2-3; TRBD2 aligns across 12 bases. The CDR3 covers 15 residues. Germline CDR1 SGHNT, CDR2 YYREEE (reference sequence). V trimming: 4 bases; J trimming: 7 bases; junction bases outside the gene matches: 7.

V is TRBV4-1 and J is TRBJ2-7, with D maybe TRBD2 (6 bases). The CDR3 length is 13 residues. V was pared by 4 bases and J by 4 bases, with 11 bases between. Germline assignment: CDR1 MGHRA and CDR2 YSYEKL. CDR3 region: CASSRNGGYEQYF. CDR3 nucleotides: TGCGCCAGCAGCCGAAACGGGGGATACGAGCAGTACTTC.

This clone was found a few times. The genes are TRBV7-6 and TRBJ2-3; 9 bases fit TRBD2. Germline V gene lookup returns CDR1 SGHVS and CDR2 FNYEAQ. The CDR3 consists of 12 residues. Here the CDR3 reads CASGSITDTQYF. DNA for the CDR3: TGTGCTAGCGGGAGTATCACAGATACGCAGTATTTT.

This chain links TRBV7-2 with TRBJ2-7; tentatively, D is TRBD1 (7 bases). In germline, CDR1 is SGHTA, CDR2 FQGNSA. The CDR3 runs to 14 residues. V was clipped by 4 bases and J by 2 bases, with 12 bases between them. The chain's CDR3 is CASSYDREAYEQYF. CDR3 nucleotides: TGTGCCAGCAGCTACGACAGGGAGGCCTACGAGCAGTACTTC.

The genes are TRBV2 and TRBJ2-7; 11 bases are shared with TRBD2. The CDR3 has 15 amino acids. Germline V lookup: CDR1 SNHLY, CDR2 FYNNEI. The V segment lost 6 bases and the J segment 3 bases; nucleotides outside the gene matches: 7. The CDR3 DNA follows: TGTGCCAGCAGGGTGACTAGCGGGGACAACTACGAGCAGTACTTC. Translating gives CASRVTSGDNYEQYF.

For the CDR3, the DNA is TGCGCCAGCAGCTTGGCCGGTCTAGCGATCGCGAACACCGGGGAGCTGTTTTTT. Residues: CASSLAGLAIANTGELFF. The rearrangement links TRBV5-1 to TRBJ2-2; TRBD2 is a possible D gene (6 bases). This CDR3 has 18 residues. The germline V gene encodes CDR1 SGHRS and CDR2 YFSETQ. Between the trimmed V and J ends, which lost 0 bases and 0 bases, there was a span of 15 bases.

This chain joins TRBV27 and TRBJ1-2, with a weak D call TRBD1 (6 bases). Trimming stripped 3 bases from V and 5 bases from J, with 16 bases between. The CDR3 runs to 15 residues. Germline CDR1 and CDR2: MNHEY and SMNVEV (reference sequence). This CDR3 reads CASSFDGQIFYGYTF. In DNA, the CDR3 is TGTGCCAGCAGTTTTGACGGACAGATCTTTTATGGCTACACCTTC.

The genes are TRBV6-5 and TRBJ2-1; 14 nucleotides match TRBD2. Germline V gene sequence: CDR1 MNHEY, CDR2 SVGAGI. V lost 6 bases to trimming and J lost 9 bases; unmatched junction nucleotides: 7. This CDR3 spans 15 amino acids. CDR3 sequence reads: CASSRLAGGRGEQFF. CDR3 nucleotides: TGTGCCAGCAGCCGACTAGCGGGAGGGAGGGGTGAGCAGTTCTTC.

CDR3 sequence (DNA): TGCAGTGCTGACAGGGACTACGAGCAGTACTTC. Translated: CSADRDYEQYF. The chain is built from TRBV20-1 and TRBJ2-7; TRBD1 matches at 7 bases. With 5 bases clipped from V and 3 bases from J, the junction kept 1 base outside the gene matches. The CDR3 has 11 residues. Germline values: CDR1 DFQATT, CDR2 SNEGSKA (reference sequence).